The sample holds a few counts of the clone carrying this TCR beta chain. The antigen is not known. V was cut by 4 bases and J by 0 bases, with 6 bases left in between. The germline gives CDR1 MNHNY, CDR2 SVGAGI (reference sequence). The CDR3 consists of 13 residues. This specimen belongs to a study of beta chain features in type 1 diabetes. Stem cell-like memory, regulatory, central memory and naive CD4+ cells were sorted via CD45RO/CCR7/CD25/CD127/CD95/CD27. The authors reverse transcribed all of the isolated RNA, so sequencing captured expressed TCRB transcripts. Using immunoSEQ multiplex PCR, the repertoire was profiled, and TCRdb retains in-frame clones only, with some absent. The sample lists over 300,000 clones, approximately 9.7% occurring once. Findings and limits, study-wide: Type 1 diabetes patients showed a moderate but significant shortening of TCRB CDR3s in all four CD4+ subsets.

This TCR came from a man aged 25-45 years with type 1 diabetes. The chain has TRBV6-6 and TRBJ1-2, with D possibly TRBD1 on 5 matching bases. The sample was central memory CD4+ T cells from blood. CDR3 region: CASSSRANYGYTF. The DNA for the CDR3 is TGTGCCAGCAGTTCCAGGGCTAACTATGGCTACACCTTC.